This T cell receptor beta chain was obtained from a study of T cell responses to AZD1222 COVID-19 vaccine. Trimming took 1 base from V and 3 from J, leaving 15 bases between them. The CDR3 covers 16 residues. The germline gives CDR1 LGHNA, CDR2 YSLEER. Sequenced by immunoSEQ multiplex PCR; TCRdb stores in-frame clones only, minus some. Counted here are around 95,000 clones, around 87% occurring once; the ten biggest clones make up roughly 4.2%. This specimen was peripheral blood, taken on day 0 of MenACWY control vaccination. The chain combines TRBV4-3 with TRBJ1-1; possible D gene TRBD1, 6 bases. The TCR originated in an adult in good health. CDR3 protein: CASSQALTGGYTEAFF. The CDR3 coding sequence is TGCGCCAGCAGCCAAGCCCTGACAGGAGGGTACACTGAAGCTTTCTTT.